The entry below gives a single TCR beta chain sequence along with its context. Authors' processing steps: How many nucleated cells were present was estimated from reference gene primer amplification. Only in-frame clones appear in the TCRdb table, and some are missing; sequencing was by immunoSEQ multiplex PCR. V and J calls and clone size are those listed in that table; D and trimming were worked out from the DNA. The repertoire consists of more than 85,000 clones, with around 87% occurring once and the leading ten covering about 2.9%. The data stem from a study of blood T cell repertoires in COVID-19. Study at large: Collection of acute and convalescent COVID-19 samples took place in the United States, Italy and Spain. PBMCs, B-cell-depleted T cells, or T cells provided the cDNA or gDNA that made up the material.

The CDR3 is 15 amino acids. The V and J ends lost 3 bases and 14 bases, in that order; junction bases with no gene match: 11. Germline V gene lookup returns CDR1 LNHDA and CDR2 SQIVND (reference sequence). The source material was peripheral blood. This clonotype was sampled from a man over 45 with active or convalescent COVID-19. The chain carries TRBV19 and TRBJ1-6; TRBD1 aligns across 9 bases. Here the CDR3 DNA reads TGTGCCAGTAGTATCCCTTCACGGACAGGGGTGACCCTCCACTTT. Translated: CASSIPSRTGVTLHF.